The rows below give T cell receptor beta chains drawn from one sample of a study of monozygotic twins with inflammatory bowel disease. For each CDR3 protein, TCRdb gives one entry from its re-call of the 5' RACE reads, without DNA. The sample is made up of roughly 150,000 distinct CDR3 sequences, and the top ten hold 2.8% of it. Sequencing was performed on blood. Receptors were obtained from a human donor with ulcerative colitis or Crohn's disease, or a healthy co-twin of an affected twin (not recorded which). Each CDR3 is given with its conserved first and last residue. The order of the fields is J gene, V gene, CDR3 protein.

J: TRBJ2-5
V: TRBV20-1
CDR3: CSAVTGGGQETQYF

J: TRBJ1-5
V: TRBV5-6
CDR3: CASSLRDRGQPQHF

J: TRBJ2-1
V: TRBV6-5
CDR3: CASRQTSVPGRPNEQFF

J: TRBJ2-7
V: TRBV10-2
CDR3: CASSPGTQGEQYF

J: TRBJ2-1
V: TRBV7-2
CDR3: CASSPSSGSYNEQFF

J: TRBJ2-3
V: TRBV7-3
CDR3: CASSSGLAGENSDTQYF

J: TRBJ2-4
V: TRBV7-9
CDR3: CASSLALGTKNIQYF

J: TRBJ1-3
V: TRBV20-1
CDR3: CSAYQGNSGNTIYF

J: TRBJ2-3
V: TRBV12-3/TRBV12-4
CDR3: CASSFKREGRGTDTQYF

J: TRBJ1-1
V: TRBV29-1
CDR3: CSVEKGYRTEAFF

J: TRBJ2-1
V: TRBV5-5
CDR3: CASSLYAVLANNEQFF

J: TRBJ2-1
V: TRBV5-1
CDR3: CASSLVSSGVSYNEQFF

J: TRBJ1-5
V: TRBV20-1
CDR3: CSASTLGGQPQHF

J: TRBJ2-3
V: TRBV7-9
CDR3: CASSLGLAEVADTQYF

J: TRBJ1-1
V: TRBV29-1
CDR3: CSVEVPLYTEAFF

J: TRBJ2-1
V: TRBV15
CDR3: CATSRGGSGRHDEQFF

J: TRBJ2-2
V: TRBV19
CDR3: CASRTTGGIRYTGELFF

J: TRBJ2-3
V: TRBV10-2
CDR3: CASSVGLAGGGDTQYF

J: TRBJ1-4
V: TRBV30
CDR3: CASPGPALEKLFF

J: TRBJ1-4
V: TRBV2
CDR3: CASERQGRGEKLFF

J: TRBJ1-1
V: TRBV19
CDR3: CASSFSHRGTEAFF

J: TRBJ2-3
V: TRBV5-1
CDR3: CASSLATDLGTDTQYF

J: TRBJ2-2
V: TRBV20-1
CDR3: CSARGVTDTGELFF

J: TRBJ2-2
V: TRBV25-1
CDR3: CASSEYWEGNTGELFF

J: TRBJ2-2
V: TRBV5-4
CDR3: CASSLAGDRVGELFF

J: TRBJ2-5
V: TRBV20-1
CDR3: CSAKPGQRAEETQYF

J: TRBJ2-7
V: TRBV29-1
CDR3: CSVEPAGGYEQYF

J: TRBJ2-1
V: TRBV6-4
CDR3: CASSVAGGRNEQFF

J: TRBJ2-1
V: TRBV12-3/TRBV12-4
CDR3: CASSLWTSGDNEQFF

J: TRBJ1-2
V: TRBV18
CDR3: CASSPPTKGDYGYTF

J: TRBJ2-1
V: TRBV24-1
CDR3: CATNPGGAGYNEQFF

J: TRBJ1-1
V: TRBV6-2/TRBV6-3
CDR3: CASRSTGGGMNTEAFF

J: TRBJ2-1
V: TRBV5-1
CDR3: CASSLDDTLNEQFF

J: TRBJ2-7
V: TRBV29-1
CDR3: CSVGRGDSYEQYF

J: TRBJ2-1
V: TRBV25-1
CDR3: CASSRRDLAVTNEQFF

J: TRBJ2-7
V: TRBV28
CDR3: CATRGGSGYEQYF

J: TRBJ2-3
V: TRBV5-1
CDR3: CASGLAGDADTQYF

J: TRBJ2-4
V: TRBV28
CDR3: CASSFVGGAAKNMQYF

J: TRBJ2-5
V: TRBV14
CDR3: CASSQDWETKTQYF

J: TRBJ1-3
V: TRBV12-3/TRBV12-4
CDR3: CASSFGSAGNTIYF

J: TRBJ2-7
V: TRBV19
CDR3: CASGKTSGSYEQYF

J: TRBJ2-1
V: TRBV7-2
CDR3: CASSLGTARADEQFF